These 23 T cell receptor beta chains were sequenced from one sample in a study of beta chain features in type 1 diabetes. The authors reverse transcribed all of the isolated RNA, so sequencing captured expressed TCRB transcripts. TCRdb's copy holds only in-frame clones and misses some; the assay was immunoSEQ multiplex PCR. The table shows approximately 23,000 clones, with about 72% occurring only once. Sequencing was performed on Tregs from blood. These receptor sequences come from a woman in her thirties or forties in good health.

The chain joins TRBV29-1 to TRBJ2-7, with a tentative D call TRBD1 (6 bases). The CDR3 extends over 12 amino acids. Germline V gene lookup returns CDR1 SQVTM and CDR2 ANQGSEA. V dropped 6 bases and J dropped 4 bases, with 13 bases sitting between them. As DNA, the CDR3 is TGCAGCGTGCGGACAGCCAGGTACGAGCAGTACTTC. Encoded protein: CSVRTARYEQYF.

The rearrangement joins TRBV10-1 to TRBJ1-6; TRBD1 agrees at 7 bases. The ends lost 9 bases at V and 6 bases at J; junction bases unmatched: 8. The length of the CDR3 is 14 residues. Per germline, CDR1 WNHNN and CDR2 SYGVQD (reference sequence). CDR3 loop: CARNGTASNSPLHF. The DNA of the CDR3 is TGCGCCAGGAACGGGACAGCGAGTAATTCACCCCTCCACTTT.

The chain combines TRBV2 with TRBJ2-5; D perhaps matches TRBD2 (5 bases). The CDR3 is 15 amino acids. Germline V gene sequence: CDR1 SNHLY, CDR2 FYNNEI. Trimming shortened V by 5 bases and J by 0 bases, and 13 bases separated the two germline ends. The CDR3 DNA reads as TGTGCCAGCAGTATTGAAGGGCGGGACCAAGAGACCCAGTACTTC. Translated, it gives CASSIEGRDQETQYF.

The V call is TRBV5-1, the J call TRBJ1-5; D not resolved. The CDR3 is 15 residues long. Germline V lookup: CDR1 SGHRS, CDR2 YFSETQ. Trimming left V 4 bases short and J 7 bases short, with 18 bases between. The CDR3 protein is CASSPDGGRAQPQHF. CDR3 DNA: TGCGCCAGCAGCCCCGATGGCGGAAGAGCGCAGCCCCAGCATTTT.

This clone has just a few counts. V gene TRBV6-5 combines with J gene TRBJ2-3; 11 nucleotides match TRBD2. The junction had 7 bases not matched to a gene; V was cut back by 6 bases and J by 8 bases. The germline V gene encodes CDR1 MNHEY and CDR2 SVGAGI. The CDR3 spans 14 residues. The CDR3 nucleotides are TGTGCCAGCAGCATAGCGGGGGGGCTGGGTACGCAGTATTTT. This encodes CASSIAGGLGTQYF.

J is TRBJ1-2 and V is TRBV10-3; TRBD1 aligns across 7 bases. The CDR3 has 16 residues. J gave up 5 bases and V 7 bases, and 16 bases lay outside the gene matches. Germline V gives CDR1 ENHRY, CDR2 SYGVKD. CDR3 amino acids: CAITPSQGQSGYGYTF. CDR3 DNA sequence: TGTGCCATCACCCCTTCGCAGGGACAGAGTGGGTATGGCTACACCTTC.

This clone is deemed medium-sized. This rearrangement joins TRBV10-1 to TRBJ2-7; TRBD1 matches at 7 bases. Germline trimming cut 4 bases from V and 2 bases from J; bases unmatched to any gene: 5. The CDR3 extends over 14 amino acids. The germline gives CDR1 WNHNN, CDR2 SYGVQD (reference sequence). Written as DNA, the CDR3 is TGCGCCAGCAGTGGACAGGGTTCGACCTACGAGCAGTACTTC. As protein: CASSGQGSTYEQYF.

The V gene is TRBV5-4, the J gene TRBJ2-3; D is possibly TRBD2 (6 bases). This CDR3 comprises 14 residues. The germline V gene has CDR1 SGHNT and CDR2 YYREEE (reference sequence). The germline V and J ends were trimmed by 4 bases and 0 bases, with 9 bases remaining between them. The CDR3 bases are TGTGCCAGCAGCCGGGACTCTAGCACAGATACGCAGTATTTT. Amino acid sequence: CASSRDSSTDTQYF.

The chain uses TRBV7-9 and TRBJ2-7; TRBD1 aligns across 9 bases. This CDR3 has 15 residues. Trimming removed 1 base from V and 3 bases from J; junction bases left unmatched: 4. Germline V gene data show CDR1 as SEHNR and CDR2 as FQNEAQ (reference sequence). The CDR3 loop reads CASSLGGTGIYEQYF. DNA for the CDR3: TGTGCCAGCAGCTTAGGCGGGACAGGGATCTACGAGCAGTACTTC.

This chain joins TRBV7-2 and TRBJ2-1; 12 bases are shared with TRBD2. The CDR3 contains 18 residues. V was clipped by 1 base and J by 4 bases; unmatched bases: 8. Germline CDR1 and CDR2: SGHTA and FQGNSA. The CDR3 DNA follows: TGTGCCAGCAGCTTAGAATTACTAGCGGGGGGAATATACAATGAGCAGTTCTTC. Translating it yields CASSLELLAGGIYNEQFF.

This chain joins TRBV15 and TRBJ1-5; the D gene is possibly TRBD1 (6 bases). Germline CDR1 and CDR2: LNHNV and YYDKDF (reference sequence). The CDR3 loop spans 16 amino acids. V was cut by 1 base and J by 6 bases, with 16 bases left in between. The CDR3 spells CATSRATGGAGQPQHF. Written as DNA, the CDR3 is TGTGCCACCAGCAGAGCTACGGGGGGCGCAGGTCAGCCCCAGCATTTT.

The genes are TRBV7-8 and TRBJ2-3, with 12 nucleotides matching TRBD2. After removal of 6 bases from V and 0 bases from J, the junction contained 4 bases not matched to a gene. From germline, CDR1 is SGHVS and CDR2 FQNEAQ. This CDR3 comprises 16 residues. The CDR3 coding sequence is TGTGCCAGCAGTGGACTAGCGGGGACTAGCACAGATACGCAGTATTTT. Amino acids: CASSGLAGTSTDTQYF.

In its sample, this clone was seen a few times. The chain employs TRBV10-3 and TRBJ2-5; possible D gene TRBD1, 6 bases. With 1 base removed from V and 5 bases from J, the gap between germline ends came to 8 bases. Germline V gene sequence: CDR1 ENHRY, CDR2 SYGVKD. The CDR3 contains 13 residues. The CDR3 sequence: CAISEWGRETQYF. The CDR3 DNA follows: TGTGCCATCAGTGAGTGGGGGCGGGAGACCCAGTACTTC.

The V gene is TRBV2, the J gene TRBJ2-7, with D perhaps TRBD2 (6 bases). Trimming took off 8 bases at V and 1 base at J, with 9 bases between the two ends. CDR1 SNHLY and CDR2 FYNNEI come from the germline V gene. CDR3 length: 12 amino acids. The CDR3 bases are TGTGCCAGCCAGGACTATTCCTACGAGCAGTACTTC. Translating it yields CASQDYSYEQYF.

The chain employs TRBV19 and TRBJ1-5; D remains ambiguous. CDR1 and CDR2 (germline): LNHDA, SQIVND (reference sequence). This CDR3 contains 15 residues. V lost 6 bases and J 0 bases, leaving 12 bases between the germline ends. CDR3 in amino acids: CASRVTSYSNQPQHF. CDR3 DNA: TGTGCCAGTAGAGTCACGAGCTATAGCAATCAGCCCCAGCATTTT.

In its sample, this clone was seen a few times. V gene TRBV27 combines with J gene TRBJ1-1; 7 nucleotides agree with TRBD1. The V gene's germline CDR1 is MNHEY and CDR2 SMNVEV (reference sequence). V lost 5 bases, J lost 3 bases, and 15 bases stayed unmatched. This CDR3 has 17 residues. This chain's CDR3 is CASSNGGQSFPYTEAFF. The CDR3 nucleotides read TGTGCCAGCAGTAACGGGGGACAGAGCTTCCCTTACACTGAAGCTTTCTTT.

The V call is TRBV6-6, the J call TRBJ1-2; 9 positions agree with TRBD1. CDR1 and CDR2 (germline): MNHNY, SVGAGI (reference sequence). The junction had 7 bases not matched to a gene; V was cut back by 7 bases and J by 7 bases. The CDR3 consists of 13 residues. The CDR3 loop is CASTWDRVGGYTF. The DNA for the CDR3 is TGTGCCAGCACCTGGGACAGGGTCGGTGGCTACACCTTC.

V gene TRBV5-6 combines with J gene TRBJ2-1; TRBD2 agrees at 7 bases. The CDR3 is 16 amino acids. Germline CDR1 and CDR2: SGHDT and YYEEEE. J lost 7 bases, V lost 2 bases, and 12 bases had no gene match. CDR3 in DNA: TGTGCCAGCAGCTTCTCTTCGGGCGGGGGTTTTAATGAGCAGTTCTTC. The encoded protein is CASSFSSGGGFNEQFF.

The V and J genes are TRBV11-2 and TRBJ1-5; 10 bases are a match to TRBD1. The V gene's germline CDR1 is SGHAT and CDR2 FQNNGV. Trimming took 1 base from V and 4 from J; bases not matched to a gene: 4. The CDR3 sequence is 16 residues long. CDR3 bases: TGTGCCAGCAGCTTAGGCAGACAGGGGGCGAATCAGCCCCAGCATTTT. Protein sequence: CASSLGRQGANQPQHF.

The gene calls are TRBV21-1 and TRBJ1-3; the table's D call of TRBD1 was not tested on the DNA. TRBV21-1 is termed a pseudogene. The CDR3 covers 16 residues. CDR3 protein: CATRRGQRISGNTIYF. In nucleotides, the CDR3 is TGTGCCACCAGACGTGGACAACGGATCTCTGGAAACACCATATATTTT.

The gene calls are TRBV7-8 and TRBJ1-2; a weak D match, TRBD1 (5 bases). The CDR3 extends over 15 amino acids. The V gene lost 4 bases and the J gene lost 3 bases, with 15 bases spanning the gap. Germline V gene sequence: CDR1 SGHVS, CDR2 FQNEAQ. The CDR3 loop reads CASSSRQNKHYGYTF. The CDR3 coding sequence is TGTGCCAGCAGCTCTCGACAGAACAAGCACTATGGCTACACCTTC.

This clone turned up a few times. The chain couples TRBV13 to TRBJ1-2; D not resolved. Per germline, CDR1 PRHDT and CDR2 FYEKMQ (reference sequence). Deletions cut 5 bases from V and 2 bases from J, with 12 bases between. This CDR3 comprises 14 residues. As DNA, the CDR3 is TGTGCCAGCAGCATGAGGTCAGACAACTATGGCTACACCTTC. Translated: CASSMRSDNYGYTF.

The V and J genes are TRBV5-4 and TRBJ2-5, with 9 bases identical to TRBD2. CDR3 length equals 14 residues. Germline loops: CDR1 SGHNT, CDR2 YYREEE (reference sequence). Trimming at V came to 4 bases and at J to 1 base, leaving 2 bases not matched to a gene. Here the CDR3 DNA reads TGTGCCAGCAGCGCGGGACTAGCCCAAGAGACCCAGTACTTC. Translated, it gives CASSAGLAQETQYF.